These 24 T cell receptor beta chains were all obtained from the same sample, sequenced in a study of spatial heterogeneity in lung cancer. In TCRdb, the 5' RACE reads were re-called with MiXCR into one record per CDR3 protein. The sample includes some 3,800 distinct CDR3 sequences, around a tenth seen only once; the top ten take roughly 27%. Noted time point: sample taken at primary tumor resection. General observations from the study: Counts of expanded intratumoral alpha and beta TCRs tracked tumor mutation counts.

These TCRs' antigens remain unknown. The specimen comprised lung tumor tissue, sampled at surgery. All receptors derive from a male donor with early-stage non-small cell lung cancer.

This clonotype rates as medium-sized. Since the library was made to target alpha chains, this beta chain is a stray read and its abundance is not meaningful. The chain combines TRBV23-1 with TRBJ1-5; D unclear. TRBV23-1 is known as an ORF, though its function is uncertain. The V end lost 6 bases, the J end lost 0 bases, and 6 bases lay between the germline ends. The CDR3 consists of 13 residues. CDR3 region: CASRESSNQPQHF. DNA for the CDR3: TGCGCCAGCAGGGAATCTAGCAATCAGCCCCAGCATTTT.

A word on this clonotype: Since the library was made to target alpha chains, this beta chain is a stray read and its abundance is not meaningful. J is TRBJ2-4 and V is TRBV20-1; D unresolved. The CDR3 length is 14 residues. Germline loops: CDR1 DFQATT, CDR2 SNEGSKA (reference sequence). The V and J ends lost 6 bases and 3 bases respectively, with 15 bases between them. The CDR3 DNA follows: TGCAGTGCCATAACATGGAAAGGCAAAAACATTCAGTACTTC. Its translation is CSAITWKGKNIQYF.

Judged by abundance, this clonotype is medium-sized. Little can be read into the size of this beta chain, an off-target read in a library designed for alpha chains. V usage is TRBV19 and J usage is TRBJ2-5, with 9 nucleotides matching TRBD2. Germline V gene data show CDR1 as LNHDA and CDR2 as SQIVND (reference sequence). Germline trimming cut 0 bases from V and 6 bases from J; bases unmatched to any gene: 17. The CDR3 length is 19 residues. The CDR3 nucleotides are TGTGCCAGTAGTATAGATTCGAACGATATCGCGGGGGGGGTGAAGACCCAGTACTTC. This gives the protein CASSIDSNDIAGGVKTQYF.

The table lists this clonotype with a few counts. The library was designed around alpha chains, so this beta chain is a stray read whose abundance carries little weight. The chain is built from TRBV7-2 and TRBJ2-3; the match to TRBD1 covers 9 bases. This CDR3 contains 15 residues. Unmatched junction bases numbered 6, after V lost 4 bases and J lost 4 bases. CDR1 is SGHTA, CDR2 FQGNSA, per germline. The CDR3 nucleotides are TGTGCCAGCAGCTCCGACAGGGGGAAGTCAGATACGCAGTATTTT. Translation: CASSSDRGKSDTQYF.

As for this clonotype: Because the library targeted alpha chains, this beta chain is an off-target read whose size means little. This chain joins TRBV29-1 and TRBJ2-5; 7 bases agree with TRBD2. J lost 7 bases, V lost 1 base, and 12 bases had no gene match. CDR1 is SQVTM and CDR2 is ANQGSEA in the germline V gene. This CDR3 is built from 15 residues. The CDR3 loop is CSVEVGLVKIGTQYF. The DNA for the CDR3 is TGCAGCGTTGAAGTTGGACTAGTAAAAATAGGGACCCAGTACTTC. The full variable domain, rest sourced from reference TRBV29-1 and TRBJ2-5, is SAVISQKPSRDICQRGTSLTIQCQVDSQVTMMFWYRQQPGQSLTLIATANQGSEATYESGFVIDKFPISRPNLTFSTLTVSNMSPEDSSIYLCSVEVGLVKIGTQYFGPGTRLLVL.

Points on this clonotype: A library made for alpha chains picked up this beta chain off target, so its size means little. V and J are TRBV20-1 and TRBJ2-3; 7 bases agree with TRBD2. Germline assignment: CDR1 DFQATT and CDR2 SNEGSKA (reference sequence). V lost 2 bases, J lost 1 base, and 9 bases stayed unmatched. The CDR3 sequence is 16 residues long. The CDR3 sequence: CSARIPSAGRTDTQYF. CDR3 nucleotide sequence: TGCAGTGCTAGAATCCCTTCAGCGGGACGCACAGATACGCAGTATTTT.

Within the sample, this clonotype is medium-sized. This beta chain slipped into a library made for alpha chains as a stray read, so its size is not meaningful. The genes are TRBV20-1 and TRBJ2-1; TRBD2 matches 7 bases. The V gene end was trimmed by 3 bases and the J gene end by 4 bases; junction bases not matched to a gene: 6. Germline assignment: CDR1 DFQATT and CDR2 SNEGSKA (reference sequence). The CDR3 covers 14 residues. CDR3 nucleotides: TGCAGTGCTAGTTGGGGGGGAGGATACAATGAGCAGTTCTTC. Amino acids: CSASWGGGYNEQFF.

This clonotype is medium-sized (0.01 to 0.1%). This beta chain was picked up by a library intended for alpha chains and is off target, so its count carries little meaning. The rearrangement joins TRBV7-6 to TRBJ1-2, with D perhaps matching TRBD1 (5 bases). This CDR3 has 14 amino acids. Trimming took 5 bases from V and 7 from J, leaving 17 bases between them. Germline V lookup: CDR1 SGHVS, CDR2 FNYEAQ. CDR3 DNA: TGTGCCAGCAGCCCCGGGGGGTTTTCTGGTGGCTACACCTTC. Its translation: CASSPGGFSGGYTF.

This clonotype was seen a handful of times. This beta chain is off target for a library built for alpha chains, so its abundance means little. This sequence joins TRBV7-8 and TRBJ2-1; 10 bases are shared with TRBD2. The V gene end was trimmed by 0 bases and the J gene end by 3 bases; junction bases not matched to a gene: 14. Germline lookup yields CDR1 SGHVS and CDR2 FQNEAQ. CDR3 length: 20 residues. CDR3 DNA sequence: TGTGCCAGCAGCTTAGCGCGGCTAGCGGGAGCGATTTTTAACTACAATGAGCAGTTCTTC. Encoded protein: CASSLARLAGAIFNYNEQFF.

This clonotype was seen a few times. This beta chain lies outside the target of a library built for alpha chains; its clone size means little. The rearrangement links TRBV6-2 or TRBV6-3 to TRBJ2-3; D might be TRBD1 or TRBD2, each matching 5 bases. Trimming left V 4 bases short and J 7 bases short, with 18 bases between. Germline V gene lookup returns CDR1 MNHEY and CDR2 SVGEGT. The CDR3 loop spans 15 amino acids. The CDR3 spells CASSSQGARTNTQYF. The CDR3 bases are TGTGCCAGCAGTTCCCAGGGAGCACGAACTAATACGCAGTATTTT.

This clonotype has a handful of counts. A library made for alpha chains picked up this beta chain off target, so its size means little. The chain employs TRBV18 and TRBJ2-1; 13 bases line up with TRBD2. CDR3 length equals 23 residues. V trimming: 1 base; J trimming: 0 bases; junction bases outside the gene matches: 18. Germline CDR1 KGHSH, CDR2 LQKENI. The CDR3 reads CASSPLRGIGELAGGSSYNEQFF. The CDR3 nucleotides are TGTGCCAGCTCACCACTTCGCGGGATAGGGGAACTAGCGGGAGGGAGCTCCTACAATGAGCAGTTCTTC.

Of note for this clonotype: The library was prepared for alpha chains; this beta chain is a stray read, so its frequency means little. The chain joins TRBV30 to TRBJ1-1; no firm D call. Germline loops: CDR1 GTSNPN, CDR2 SVGIG (reference sequence). V lost 3 bases and J 0 bases, leaving 11 bases between the germline ends. The CDR3 loop spans 14 amino acids. The CDR3 is CAWRLVRMNTEAFF. CDR3 in DNA: TGTGCCTGGAGATTGGTCAGGATGAACACTGAAGCTTTCTTT.

This clonotype rates as medium-sized. Being off target in a library aimed at alpha chains, this beta chain has a size of little meaning. The chain combines TRBV7-8 with TRBJ2-3; D not certain. The V end lost 1 base, the J end lost 4 bases, and 9 bases lay between the germline ends. CDR3 size: 14 residues. Per germline, CDR1 SGHVS and CDR2 FQNEAQ. CDR3 region: CASSLVLGPDTQYF. The DNA for the CDR3 is TGTGCCAGCAGCTTAGTACTCGGGCCAGATACGCAGTATTTT. The variable domain in full, completed from reference TRBV7-8 and TRBJ2-3, reads GAGVSQSPRYKVAKRGQDVALRCDPISGHVSLFWYQQALGQGPEFLTYFQNEAQLDKSGLPSDRFFAERPEGSVSTLKIQRTQQEDSAVYLCASSLVLGPDTQYFGPGTRLTVL.

This clonotype ranks as medium-sized. This beta chain represents an off-target read in a library built for alpha chains; its size is of limited meaning. This chain links TRBV6-5 with TRBJ2-2; D is ambiguous. The CDR3 totals 12 residues. V lost 8 bases and J 3 bases, leaving 7 bases between the germline ends. The germline V gene has CDR1 MNHEY and CDR2 SVGAGI. CDR3 coding DNA: TGTGCCAGCGGTGCGGACACCGGGGAGCTGTTTTTT. Encoded protein: CASGADTGELFF.

This clonotype was counted many times. In a library made to pick up alpha chains, this beta chain is a stray read with a size that means little. This chain uses TRBV5-4 with TRBJ2-7; TRBD1 agrees at 7 bases. Looked up from germline, CDR1 is SGHNT and CDR2 is YYREEE (reference sequence). The J segment lost 2 bases and the V segment lost 0 bases, leaving 5 bases of the junction unmatched. This CDR3 spans 15 amino acids. CDR3 residues: CASSLGGQTTYEQYF. In nucleotides, the CDR3 is TGTGCCAGCAGCTTGGGGGGACAGACCACCTACGAGCAGTACTTC.

This clonotype was seen repeatedly, ten times or more. In a library made to pick up alpha chains, this beta chain is a stray read with a size that means little. CDR3: CASSLGLNRHQETQYF. The CDR3 DNA follows: TGCGCCAGCAGCTTGGGACTCAACCGCCACCAAGAGACCCAGTACTTC. This sequence joins TRBV5-1 and TRBJ2-5, with D unclear. The CDR3 spans 16 residues. V gave up 0 bases and J gave up 0 bases, with 12 bases separating them. Germline V lookup: CDR1 SGHRS, CDR2 YFSETQ.

This clonotype was counted many times. Since the library was made to target alpha chains, this beta chain is a stray read and its abundance is not meaningful. This sequence joins TRBV19 and TRBJ1-5; D unclear. Trimming removed 10 bases from V and 0 bases from J, with 10 bases in between. Germline CDR1 reads LNHDA; CDR2 reads SQIVND (reference sequence). This CDR3 comprises 13 residues. The DNA for the CDR3 is TGTGCCACTGGCGGGAATAGCAATCAGCCCCAGCATTTT. This gives the protein CATGGNSNQPQHF.

Of note for this clonotype: Within a library made for alpha chains, this beta chain is off target, and its count is uninformative. The rearrangement links TRBV18 to TRBJ2-2; D assignment may be TRBD1 or TRBD2 (6 bases each). The ends were cut back, 8 bases at V and 0 bases at J, with 16 bases in the middle. From germline, CDR1 is KGHSH and CDR2 LQKENI. This CDR3 comprises 16 residues. CDR3 sequence (DNA): TGTGCCAGCCCCCGGGGGCAACGTGCGAACACCGGGGAGCTGTTTTTT. It codes for CASPRGQRANTGELFF. The full variable domain, in which reference TRBV18 and TRBJ2-2 provide the parts outside the CDR3, is NAGVMQNPRHLVRRRGQEARLRCSPMKGHSHVYWYRQLPEEGLKFMVYLQKENIIDESGMPKERFSAEFPKEGPSILRIQQVVRGDSAAYFCASPRGQRANTGELFFGEGSRLTVL.

This clonotype occurred many times. For a library built for alpha chains, this beta chain is a stray read; little rests on its size. CDR3 DNA sequence: TGTGCCAGCAGTTTTGGCCAGAGTTATAGCAATCAGCCCCAGCATTTT. Its protein product is CASSFGQSYSNQPQHF. The V call is TRBV12-3 or TRBV12-4, the J call TRBJ1-5; no definite D call. CDR3 length: 16 amino acids. Trimming shortened V by 3 bases and J by 0 bases, and 12 bases separated the two germline ends.

Many counts were recorded for this clonotype. In a library made to pick up alpha chains, this beta chain is a stray read with a size that means little. The chain employs TRBV30 and TRBJ1-1; no clear D. The CDR3 sequence is 11 residues long. Germline loops: CDR1 GTSNPN, CDR2 SVGIG (reference sequence). V lost 0 bases and J lost 10, with 9 bases in between. CDR3 DNA sequence: TGTGCCTGGAGTGTGCAGGTGGGAGCTTTCTTT. Protein sequence: CAWSVQVGAFF.

By share of the sample, this clonotype is medium-sized. Because the library targeted alpha chains, this beta chain is an off-target read whose size means little. V is TRBV7-2 and J is TRBJ2-3; either TRBD1 or TRBD2 may supply D (6 bases each). The V end lost 1 base, the J end lost 4 bases, and 12 bases lay between the germline ends. The CDR3 is 15 amino acids. Germline lookup yields CDR1 SGHTA and CDR2 FQGNSA. The chain's CDR3 is CASSLGGARSDTQYF. CDR3 in DNA: TGTGCCAGCAGCTTAGGGGGGGCCAGGTCAGATACGCAGTATTTT.

Concerning this clonotype: This beta chain came through as a stray read in a library set up for alpha chains, and its size says little. The rearrangement uses TRBV12-3 or TRBV12-4 and TRBJ2-1; possibly TRBD1 for D (6 bases). The CDR3 extends over 13 amino acids. Between the trimmed V and J ends, which lost 7 bases and 7 bases, there was a span of 14 bases. CDR3 sequence (DNA): TGTGCCAGCAAGAGACAGGCGGGTAATGAGCAGTTCTTC. Protein sequence: CASKRQAGNEQFF.

This clonotype appeared a few times. Being off target in a library aimed at alpha chains, this beta chain has a size of little meaning. The CDR3 protein is CASSQDSAGGAGFNQPQHF. CDR3 DNA sequence: TGTGCCAGCAGCCAAGATTCGGCAGGGGGCGCGGGTTTTAATCAGCCCCAGCATTTT. The chain has TRBV4-2 and TRBJ1-5; TRBD1 matches 8 bases. CDR1 and CDR2 from the germline V gene are LGHNA and YNFKEQ. The CDR3 is 19 amino acids. Trimming cost V 0 bases and J 4 bases; bases outside gene matches: 14.

Concerning this clonotype: Found in a library prepared for alpha chains, this beta chain is an off-target read, and its abundance has little meaning. The V gene is TRBV6-5, the J gene TRBJ2-7; 7 nucleotides line up with TRBD1. The CDR3 is made up of 14 amino acids. Germline values: CDR1 MNHEY, CDR2 SVGAGI. V was pared by 5 bases and J by 2 bases, with 6 bases of the junction left unmatched. CDR3 sequence: CASSPDRNPYEQYF. The DNA for the CDR3 is TGTGCCAGCAGTCCGGACAGGAACCCCTACGAGCAGTACTTC.